The clone carrying this TCR beta chain has a handful of counts. The antigen is unknown. This sample is part of a study of T-cell memory formation after mild COVID-19. Study context: TCR clusters mostly belonged to single donors. Study results and limitations: Contracting CD4+ clones sat mainly in CM and EM; CD8+ in EMRA. Certain responding clones were present in pre-infection memory, suggesting participation of cross-reactive memory.

5'RACE primed at constant segments yielded TCR alpha and TCR beta cDNA libraries bearing sample barcodes and UMIs. One entry per CDR3 protein, called by TCRdb with MiXCR from the 5' RACE reads. The data show 120,000 to 150,000 distinct CDR3 sequences, approximately 5.7% seen once. The CDR3 totals 14 residues. The V end lost 5 bases, the J end lost 6 bases, and 11 bases lay between the germline ends. Germline CDR1 reads MNHEY; CDR2 reads SMNVEV (reference sequence). V and J are TRBV27 and TRBJ1-6; the D is unclear. The source of this sequence is an adult woman who had mild COVID-19 (a few samples of this study predate the infection). Cell type and time point are not known. The material sequenced was PBMCs or a T cell subset sorted from them (not recorded which). CDR3 sequence reads: CASSPISSNSPLHF. The CDR3 region has the DNA TGTGCCAGCAGTCCGATAAGTTCTAATTCACCCCTCCACTTT.